Detailed here is one T cell receptor (beta chain). Mismatch with germline at one junction end may stem from a read error. The data derive from a study of blood T cell repertoires in COVID-19. Study-level background: The cDNA or gDNA used as material had been derived from T cells, B-cell-depleted T cells, or PBMCs.

As originally analysed: Amplification from reference gene primers served as the basis for estimated nucleated cell counts. Produced via immunoSEQ multiplex PCR; TCRdb's table is partial and in-frame only. The DNA was the basis for D and trimming; V, J and clone size are from that table. Of around 74,000 clones listed, over 85% are singletons. CDR3 size: 15 residues. The germline CDR1 and CDR2 sequences are SGHDT and YYEEEE. The chain uses TRBV5-6 and TRBJ1-2; 9 bases agree with TRBD1. The TCR sequence derives from a man aged 50-59 years with active COVID-19. Material for sequencing was peripheral blood. The DNA for the CDR3 is TGTGCCAGCAGCGCCCGGGACAGGGTAAACTCTGGCTACACCTTC. Translation gives CASSARDRVNSGYTF.